The 27 T cell receptor beta chains below come from one sample, sequenced in a study of blood T cell repertoires in COVID-19. Only in-frame clones appear in the TCRdb table, and some are missing; sequencing was by immunoSEQ multiplex PCR. Among about 5,900 clones, roughly 90% were seen once, and the ten largest hold approximately 5.7%. Sequencing was carried out using peripheral blood. The receptors were sampled from a man aged 55-75 years with acute or convalescent COVID-19.

The rearrangement joins TRBV6-2 or TRBV6-3 to TRBJ2-7; D gene unclear. V lost 4 bases, J lost 9 bases, and 22 bases lay in between. Per germline, CDR1 MNHEY and CDR2 SVGEGT. The CDR3 is 15 amino acids. CDR3 protein: CASSSQEVPSPRQYV. CDR3 nucleotides: TGTGCCAGCAGTTCCCAGGAAGTACCATCCCCGCGGCAGTACGTC.

The rearrangement links TRBV14 to TRBJ2-1; D remains ambiguous. The CDR3 contains 16 residues. V lost 1 base, J lost 5 bases, and 15 bases lay in between. The germline V gene encodes CDR1 SGHDN and CDR2 FVKESK. As DNA, the CDR3 is TGTGCCAGCAGCCAAGCGCTGAGACTGCTAAACAATGAGCAGTTCTTC. The encoded protein is CASSQALRLLNNEQFF.

The chain employs TRBV3-1 (or the pseudogene TRBV3-2) and TRBJ1-3, with D perhaps TRBD1 (6 bases). Germline CDR1 and CDR2: LGHDT and YNNKEL (reference sequence). V was cut by 5 bases and J by 4 bases, with 21 bases left in between. This CDR3 spans 17 amino acids. CDR3 sequence (DNA): TGTGCCAGCAGCGTACAACAGGGCCTCTTCTCGGGAAACACCATATATTTT. Its protein is CASSVQQGLFSGNTIYF.

The rearrangement joins TRBV18 to TRBJ1-5, with D perhaps TRBD1 (6 bases). The V and J ends lost 2 bases and 5 bases respectively, with 7 bases between them. In germline, CDR1 is KGHSH, CDR2 LQKENI. The CDR3 covers 13 residues. In nucleotides, the CDR3 is TGTGCCAGCTCACCAACAGGGTATCAGCCCCAGCATTTT. This codes for CASSPTGYQPQHF. The variable domain in full, completed from reference TRBV18 and TRBJ1-5, reads NAGVMQNPRHLVRRRGQEARLRCSPMKGHSHVYWYRQLPEEGLKFMVYLQKENIIDESGMPKERFSAEFPKEGPSILRIQQVVRGDSAAYFCASSPTGYQPQHFGDGTRLSIL.

This chain links TRBV10-3 with TRBJ2-7; D uncertain. The CDR3 length is 13 residues. V lost 7 bases and J 5 bases, leaving 15 bases between the germline ends. CDR1 is ENHRY and CDR2 is SYGVKD in the germline V gene. The CDR3 sequence is CAIMSDLNNEQYV. CDR3 DNA sequence: TGTGCCATCATGAGCGACCTTAACAACGAGCAGTACGTC.

This clone has just a few counts. The V call is TRBV19, the J call TRBJ2-3, with a possible D match to TRBD2 (5 bases). Trimming left V 9 bases short and J 6 bases short, with 19 bases between. CDR1 and CDR2 (germline): LNHDA, SQIVND (reference sequence). This CDR3 has 14 amino acids. The CDR3 bases are TGTGCCAGCGCGAACCTCCTAGCTACGGATACGCAGTATTTT. It translates to CASANLLATDTQYF.

The chain uses TRBV5-1 and TRBJ2-2; 9 bases map to TRBD1. Trimming removed 5 bases from V and 5 bases from J; junction bases left unmatched: 7. This CDR3 is built from 15 residues. CDR1 is SGHRS, CDR2 YFSETQ, per germline. CDR3 sequence reads: CASRAGQGGTGELFF. The CDR3 DNA sequence: TGCGCCAGCAGAGCGGGACAGGGAGGGACCGGGGAGCTGTTTTTT.

This clone has a handful of counts. J is TRBJ1-5 and V is TRBV16; 8 positions agree with TRBD1. This CDR3 is built from 16 residues. V shed 4 bases, J shed 4 bases, and the junction held 9 bases outside the gene matches. CDR1 and CDR2 (germline): KGHSY, FQNENV. CDR3 DNA sequence: TGTGCCAGCAGCCCTACCGATACAGGGGGTAATCAGCCCCAGCATTTT. The encoded protein is CASSPTDTGGNQPQHF.

The J gene is TRBJ1-6, the V gene TRBV2; D ambiguous. V lost 2 bases and J 7 bases, leaving 6 bases between the germline ends. Germline V gene sequence: CDR1 SNHLY, CDR2 FYNNEI. The CDR3 runs 13 residues. Written as DNA, the CDR3 is TGTGCCAGCAGTGAATCCAGGAATTCACCCCTCCACTTT. This sequence encodes CASSESRNSPLHF.

This chain connects TRBV7-9 to TRBJ2-1; maybe TRBD2 (5 bases). Germline assignment: CDR1 SEHNR and CDR2 FQNEAQ (reference sequence). The CDR3 loop spans 15 amino acids. V gave up 0 bases and J gave up 10 bases, with 16 bases separating them. The CDR3 spells CASSLARRPGKEQFF. DNA for the CDR3: TGTGCCAGCAGCTTAGCCCGGAGACCGGGAAAAGAGCAGTTCTTC. Looking up the rest from reference TRBV7-9 and TRBJ2-1 gives the full variable domain: DTGVSQNPRHKITKRGQNVTFRCDPISEHNRLYWYRQTLGQGPEFLTYFQNEAQLEKSRLLSDRFSAERPKGSFSTLEIQRTEQGDSAMYLCASSLARRPGKEQFFGPGTRLTVL.

The chain uses TRBV10-3 and TRBJ1-5; D unclear. The V and J ends lost 7 bases and 0 bases respectively, with 7 bases between them. This CDR3 is 13 amino acids long. In germline, CDR1 is ENHRY, CDR2 SYGVKD. CDR3 sequence (DNA): TGTGCCATCAATAGTTATAGCAATCAGCCCCAGCATTTT. Its translation: CAINSYSNQPQHF.

This clone has just one count. This sequence joins TRBV6-5 and TRBJ2-7; 8 bases agree with TRBD1. Germline CDR1 is MNHEY and CDR2 is SVGAGI. V was pared by 6 bases and J by 5 bases, with 12 bases of the junction left unmatched. This CDR3 is 15 amino acids long. CDR3 nucleotides: TGTGCCAGCAGGCAACTCGGACAGGGCTTCGACGAGCAGTACTTC. This codes for CASRQLGQGFDEQYF.

The gene calls are TRBV4-2 and TRBJ2-3; 8 bases align to TRBD2. The CDR3 totals 15 residues. V gave up 3 bases and J gave up 2 bases; unmatched junction bases: 4. Germline V gene sequence: CDR1 LGHNA, CDR2 YNFKEQ. Written as DNA, the CDR3 is TGTGCCAGCAGCCAGCCGGGACTAGACACAGATACGCAGTATTTT. Translating it yields CASSQPGLDTDTQYF.

By sample share, this clone is medium-sized. The gene calls are TRBV7-9 and TRBJ1-2; 10 bases align to TRBD1. Germline V gives CDR1 SEHNR, CDR2 FQNEAQ (reference sequence). This CDR3 region has 17 residues. With 0 bases clipped from V and 3 bases from J, the junction kept 7 bases outside the gene matches. CDR3 loop: CASSLAGTGARDYGYTF. CDR3 DNA: TGTGCCAGCAGCTTAGCTGGGACAGGGGCGCGGGACTATGGCTACACCTTC.

The V and J genes are TRBV4-3 and TRBJ1-6, with a weak D call TRBD1 (5 bases). Trimming took 0 bases from V and 4 from J, leaving 7 bases between them. CDR1 and CDR2 (germline): LGHNA, YSLEER. This CDR3 has 15 residues. CDR3 sequence (DNA): TGCGCCAGCAGCCAAGAACGGACATATAATTCACCCCTCCACTTT. It encodes CASSQERTYNSPLHF.

The rearrangement joins TRBV11-1 to TRBJ1-2, with TRBD1 matching 9 bases. This CDR3 comprises 13 residues. With 8 bases clipped from V and 8 bases from J, the junction kept 9 bases outside the gene matches. CDR1 is SGHAT, CDR2 FQDESV, per germline (reference sequence). CDR3 nucleotides: TGTGCCAGCTCCGCCGGGACAGGGATCGGCTACACCTTC. This gives the protein CASSAGTGIGYTF.

The gene calls are TRBV10-1 and TRBJ2-1; TRBD2 might be the D (5 bases). Per the germline V gene, CDR1 is WNHNN and CDR2 is SYGVQD (reference sequence). The CDR3 consists of 18 residues. Trimming pared 2 bases from V and 2 bases from J, leaving 19 bases between. CDR3 bases: TGCGCCAGCAGTGAGGAGGGTTTGCGGGCGGGTGCCTACAATGAGCAGTTCTTC. It specifies CASSEEGLRAGAYNEQFF.

V and J are TRBV9 and TRBJ1-5; D ambiguous. This CDR3 contains 16 residues. Trimming pared 6 bases from V and 0 bases from J, leaving 16 bases between. Germline assignment: CDR1 SGDLS and CDR2 YYNGEE. The CDR3 sequence: CASTRHNRDSNQPQHF. The CDR3 DNA reads TGTGCCAGCACCCGACACAACAGAGATAGCAATCAGCCCCAGCATTTT.

This clone was counted between two and nine times. J is TRBJ2-5 and V is TRBV4-1, with D possibly TRBD2 on 6 matching bases. The V and J ends lost 0 bases and 0 bases respectively, with 11 bases between them. The CDR3 is 16 residues long. The germline gives CDR1 MGHRA, CDR2 YSYEKL. The CDR3 protein is CASSQDLRGYQETQYF. DNA for the CDR3: TGCGCCAGCAGCCAAGATCTACGGGGGTACCAAGAGACCCAGTACTTC.

The gene calls are TRBV28 and TRBJ1-2, with D perhaps TRBD1 (6 bases). This CDR3 has 15 amino acids. CDR1 MDHEN and CDR2 SYDVKM come from the germline V gene. Trimming pared 2 bases from V and 5 bases from J, leaving 15 bases between. DNA for the CDR3: TGTGCCAGCAGTTTAAGTACGGCCAGGGGATATGGCTACACCTTC. Protein: CASSLSTARGYGYTF.

The chain couples TRBV28 to TRBJ2-5; D not certain. The CDR3 consists of 15 residues. The ends were cut back, 6 bases at V and 2 bases at J, with 16 bases in the middle. Germline-derived CDR1 and CDR2 are MDHEN and SYDVKM. CDR3 residues: CASSPVARRQETQYF. The CDR3 nucleotides are TGTGCCAGCAGCCCGGTTGCAAGGAGACAAGAGACCCAGTACTTC.

This clone turned up a few times. The DNA for the CDR3 is TGTGCCAGCAGCCGCATTGGGACAGGGTCGGACTATGGCTACACCTTC. It encodes CASSRIGTGSDYGYTF. The rearrangement links TRBV9 to TRBJ1-2; 9 nucleotides agree with TRBD1. Germline V lookup: CDR1 SGDLS, CDR2 YYNGEE. The ends lost 4 bases at V and 3 bases at J; junction bases unmatched: 10. There are 16 residues in the CDR3.

The chain uses TRBV7-9 and TRBJ1-6, with unresolved D. The V gene lost 6 bases and the J gene lost 6 bases, with 12 bases spanning the gap. The germline V gene has CDR1 SEHNR and CDR2 FQNEAQ (reference sequence). CDR3 length equals 14 residues. The CDR3 sequence: CASRRDVGNSPLHF. CDR3 nucleotide sequence: TGTGCCAGCAGGAGGGATGTTGGTAATTCACCCCTCCACTTT.

The rearrangement joins TRBV11-2 to TRBJ2-5; 14 nucleotides align to TRBD2. J was trimmed by 4 bases and V by 8 bases; bases with no gene match: 3. The CDR3 is 14 amino acids. Germline loops: CDR1 SGHAT, CDR2 FQNNGV. This chain's CDR3 is CASSGTSGRETQYF. The CDR3 DNA sequence: TGTGCCAGCTCCGGGACTAGCGGGAGAGAGACCCAGTACTTC.

The chain carries TRBV28 and TRBJ2-1, with TRBD2 identical over 7 bases. This CDR3 comprises 17 residues. Germline V gene data show CDR1 as MDHEN and CDR2 as SYDVKM. Trimming took 2 bases from V and 0 from J; bases not matched to a gene: 7. The CDR3 nucleotides read TGTGCCAGCAGTTTACCCGGGGGGTTCAACTCCTACAATGAGCAGTTCTTC. Protein sequence: CASSLPGGFNSYNEQFF.

The sample holds one count of this clone. This chain uses TRBV28 with TRBJ2-5, with 7 bases that match TRBD1. CDR3 length equals 13 residues. Per germline, CDR1 MDHEN and CDR2 SYDVKM. After removal of 2 bases from V and 3 bases from J, the junction contained 0 bases not matched to a gene. The CDR3 nucleotides are TGTGCCAGCAGTTTAACAGGGGAAGAGACCCAGTACTTC. Translating gives CASSLTGEETQYF.

CDR3 sequence: CASSPRGGSSYNEQFF. The CDR3 DNA reads as TGTGCCAGCAGCCCCCGCGGGGGGAGTTCCTACAATGAGCAGTTCTTC. The rearrangement joins TRBV7-9 to TRBJ2-1, with 8 bases matching TRBD2. The CDR3 loop spans 16 amino acids. CDR1 is SEHNR and CDR2 is FQNEAQ in the germline V gene (reference sequence). The ends lost 5 bases at V and 1 base at J; junction bases unmatched: 7.